Listed below are T cell receptor beta chains from one sample, sequenced in a study of T cell responses to AZD1222 COVID-19 vaccine. Measured with immunoSEQ multiplex PCR; TCRdb has only the in-frame clones, and not every one. The sample consists of about 120,000 clones, about 85% of them appearing once. Sequencing used peripheral blood, obtained on day 0 of AZD1222 vaccination. The receptors originated from an adult in good health. Each CDR3 is given with its conserved first and last residue. The D gene is left open where the match is weak. Part of the rows lack a size; the others show once, few, many or a class for expanded clones.

TRBJ1-4 - - TRBV10-1 TGCGCGTCGGTCCCGTGGGTAGATAATGAAAAACTGTTTTTT CASVPWVDNEKLFF
TRBJ2-5 - TRBD2 TRBV5-6 TGTGCCAGCAGCTCCCCACTAGCGGGCGAAGAGACCCAGTACTTC CASSSPLAGEETQYF
TRBJ1-1 once - TRBV6-5 TGTGCCAGCAGTCCTTCCCTTCAGACTGAAGCTTTCTTT CASSPSLQTEAFF
TRBJ2-7 - - TRBV7-2 TGTGCCAGCAGCTTCGGCAGATCCTACGAGCAGTACTTC CASSFGRSYEQYF
TRBJ2-1 - - TRBV11-2 TGTGCCAGCAGTTTCTCGGGTGCCAATGAGCAGTTCTTC CASSFSGANEQFF
TRBJ2-5 - - TRBV7-9 TGTGCCAGCAGCCCCAGCGGATGGGCCCAGTACTTC CASSPSGWAQYF
TRBJ2-1 - TRBD1 TRBV7-9 TGTGCCAGCAGCTTAGAGCCGGGACAGATGTACAATGAGCAGTTCTTC CASSLEPGQMYNEQFF
TRBJ1-2 - - TRBV6-5 TGTGCCAGCAGTTCACCCCCTGGACAAGCCTATGGCTACACCTTC CASSSPPGQAYGYTF
TRBJ2-5 once - TRBV18 TGTGCCAGCTCACCTCGGGAGACCCAGTACTTC CASSPRETQYF
TRBJ2-1 few - TRBV9 TGTGCCAGCAGCGTAGGGCCAGGGGCCTACAATGAGCAGTTCTTC CASSVGPGAYNEQFF
TRBJ1-1 few TRBD1 TRBV10-3 TGTGCCAGCTGCTCCGACAGGGCCACTGAAGCTTTCTTT CASCSDRATEAFF
TRBJ1-5 - - TRBV11-2 TGTGCCAGCAGCTTAGGTACAGATAGCAATCAGCCCCAGCATTTT CASSLGTDSNQPQHF
TRBJ2-1 - - TRBV7-3 TGTGCCAGCAGCATGGGGGCGGAGTACAATGAGCAGTTCTTC CASSMGAEYNEQFF
TRBJ1-6 - TRBD1 TRBV7-9 TGTGCCAGCAGCTTAGGGGGACAGGGGAGGAATTCACCCCTCCACTTT CASSLGGQGRNSPLHF
TRBJ2-1 - - TRBV19 TGTGCCAGTAGTCCGGATGTCTCCTCCTACAATGAGCAGTTCTTC CASSPDVSSYNEQFF
TRBJ2-3 once - TRBV7-3 TGTGCCAGCAGCTTAAGTAGCGTAGGCACAGATACGCAGTATTTT CASSLSSVGTDTQYF
TRBJ1-6 - TRBD1 TRBV30 TGTGCCTGGACCGGACAGGGAAGCTCACCCCTCCACTTT CAWTGQGSSPLHF
TRBJ2-1 - TRBD1 TRBV6-5 TGTGCCAGCAGCCCAATGACAGGGGGCTGGGAGTTCTTC CASSPMTGGWEFF
TRBJ1-5 - - TRBV19 TGTGCCAGTACGGAAGGGAGGGGCAATCAGCCCCAGCATTTT CASTEGRGNQPQHF
TRBJ2-7 - - TRBV7-9 TGTGCCAGCAACTCGCCGGTCCAGGGGACCTACGAGCAGTACTTC CASNSPVQGTYEQYF
TRBJ2-7 - - TRBV11-3 TGTGCCAGCAGCTTAGAAACAGGAACGACCTACGAGCAGTACTTC CASSLETGTTYEQYF
TRBJ1-6 - - TRBV27 TGTGCCAGCAGATTCTCCGGGACTGGGACGCCCCTCCACTTT CASRFSGTGTPLHF
TRBJ2-7 - - TRBV10-2 TGCGCCAGCAGGGAGGCCGGGACGGGCGCCTACGAGCAGTACTTC CASREAGTGAYEQYF
TRBJ1-3 - - TRBV5-1 TGCGCCAGCAGCTTGGAGGGTGCTAGAAACACCATATATTTT CASSLEGARNTIYF
TRBJ1-5 many - TRBV19 TGTGCCAGTAGGATGACGACAGGCGCGAATCAGCCCCAGCATTTT CASRMTTGANQPQHF
TRBJ2-3 - - TRBV19 TGTGCCAGTAGTAAAGGGGCCCTAGGTACGCAGTATTTT CASSKGALGTQYF
TRBJ2-7 - TRBD2 TRBV11-1 TGTGCCAGCAGCGGTCGACTAGCGGGAGGGTCCTACGAGCAGTACTTC CASSGRLAGGSYEQYF